The 21 T cell receptor beta chains presented below share a single source sample, sequenced in a study of shared clonotypes between healthy human individuals (TCRdb year 2020). Receptor amplification or capture employed the immunoSEQ multiplex PCR assay. Entries here come from immuneACCESS through TCRdb and include only in-frame sequences with V and J called. Some clones fail to appear in such tables; in the studies checked, an unresolved V gene covers under half of the shortfall, and the cause of the remainder is unknown. This sample holds 2 million to 2.5 million clones; under 95% were observed only once. The ten most abundant clones make up approximately 0.4% of the sample. Sequences were obtained from naive CD4+ T cells from PBMCs. The sample's cell subset or site label, decoded: CD45RA+ positively selected. The receptors stem from a young man in good health. Some clones in this sample may be carry-over from other donors' samples.

The chain links TRBV28 to TRBJ1-3, with a weak D call TRBD1 (6 bases). Trimming left V 5 bases short and J 8 bases short, with 16 bases between. Germline values: CDR1 MDHEN, CDR2 SYDVKM. The length of the CDR3 is 14 residues. This CDR3 is CASSPTGSEDTIYF. The DNA of the CDR3 is TGTGCCAGCAGTCCTACAGGGTCCGAGGACACCATATATTTT.

The chain joins TRBV6-1 to TRBJ1-2; D is undetermined. Per germline, CDR1 MNHNS and CDR2 SASEGT. The CDR3 consists of 12 residues. V was trimmed by 5 bases and J by 5 bases, leaving 9 bases between them. CDR3 residues: CASSSISYGYTF. The CDR3 bases are TGTGCCAGCAGTTCGATTTCTTATGGCTACACCTTC.

This chain uses TRBV9 with TRBJ2-7; 8 bases line up with TRBD2. V was clipped by 4 bases and J by 0 bases; unmatched bases: 9. Germline V gives CDR1 SGDLS, CDR2 YYNGEE. The CDR3 runs to 16 residues. The chain's CDR3 is CASSSGLAEHSYEQYF. The CDR3 region has the DNA TGTGCCAGCAGCTCTGGACTAGCCGAACACTCCTACGAGCAGTACTTC.

This sequence joins TRBV27 and TRBJ1-2; the D gene is possibly TRBD1 (6 bases). The germline V and J ends were trimmed by 5 bases and 4 bases, with 14 bases remaining between them. CDR3 length: 14 amino acids. The germline V gene encodes CDR1 MNHEY and CDR2 SMNVEV (reference sequence). The chain's CDR3 is CASSANRVSYGYTF. Written as DNA, the CDR3 is TGTGCCAGCAGTGCAAACAGGGTCAGCTATGGCTACACCTTC.

The sample holds one count of this clone. The chain uses TRBV4-1 and TRBJ1-4; no clear D gene. Germline-derived CDR1 and CDR2 are MGHRA and YSYEKL. Trimming cost V 5 bases and J 3 bases, with 16 bases left between them. The CDR3 runs to 16 residues. As DNA, the CDR3 is TGCGCCAGCAGCACCCAATCCCCGGAGGCTAATGAAAAACTGTTTTTT. Protein product: CASSTQSPEANEKLFF.

The J gene is TRBJ2-2, the V gene TRBV6-1, with unresolved D. The CDR3 consists of 14 residues. V was clipped by 0 bases and J by 5 bases, with 7 bases between them. Germline CDR1 reads MNHNS; CDR2 reads SASEGT. CDR3 amino acids: CASSEAGRTGELFF. The CDR3 nucleotides are TGTGCCAGCAGTGAAGCAGGAAGAACCGGGGAGCTGTTTTTT.

CDR3 residues: CASSILGQNYGYTF. The CDR3 bases are TGTGCCAGTAGTATATTGGGACAGAACTATGGCTACACCTTC. This chain links TRBV19 with TRBJ1-2; 7 bases align to TRBD1. CDR3 length: 14 residues. Per germline, CDR1 LNHDA and CDR2 SQIVND (reference sequence). The J segment lost 2 bases and the V segment lost 2 bases, leaving 2 bases of the junction unmatched.

As for this clone: Other nucleotide sequences in the sample specify the same CDR3. The rearrangement uses TRBV5-4 and TRBJ2-2; 11 bases are shared with TRBD2. The CDR3 extends over 15 amino acids. Germline V gene lookup returns CDR1 SGHNT and CDR2 YYREEE (reference sequence). The ends lost 3 bases at V and 5 bases at J; junction bases unmatched: 3. The CDR3 is CASSSGLAATGELFF. The CDR3, as DNA: TGTGCCAGCAGCTCGGGACTAGCGGCGACCGGGGAGCTGTTTTTT.

V is TRBV4-1 and J is TRBJ1-2; no firm D call. The V end was cut by 1 base, the J end by 2 bases, with 14 bases between. The CDR3 runs to 16 residues. Germline loops: CDR1 MGHRA, CDR2 YSYEKL. This CDR3 reads CASSQVSGSLNYGYTF. The CDR3 DNA is TGCGCCAGCAGCCAAGTAAGCGGCAGCCTAAACTATGGCTACACCTTC.

This clone has more than one count but fewer than ten. This sample also contains other DNA sequences that code for the same CDR3. The chain recombines TRBV6-6 with TRBJ1-2; TRBD1 matches at 9 bases. The V segment lost 4 bases and the J segment 5 bases; nucleotides outside the gene matches: 5. CDR3 length equals 14 residues. In germline, CDR1 is MNHNY, CDR2 SVGAGI (reference sequence). The CDR3, as DNA: TGTGCCAGCAGTTTGGGACAGGGTGGGTATGGCTACACCTTC. It yields the protein CASSLGQGGYGYTF.

In this sample, this clone turned up once. This chain uses TRBV10-1 with TRBJ2-1, with TRBD1 identical over 11 bases. Germline trimming cut 2 bases from V and 10 bases from J; bases unmatched to any gene: 10. Germline lookup yields CDR1 WNHNN and CDR2 SYGVQD (reference sequence). This CDR3 region has 16 residues. In DNA, the CDR3 is TGCGCCAGCAGTGAGCCCCCGGGACAGGGGGGAGAGGAGCAGTTCTTC. It encodes CASSEPPGQGGEEQFF.

Only a few counts were recorded for this clone. The V call is TRBV6-5, the J call TRBJ1-2; D may be TRBD1 (5 bases). V gave up 5 bases and J gave up 4 bases, with 11 bases separating them. Germline V gene sequence: CDR1 MNHEY, CDR2 SVGAGI. CDR3 length: 13 amino acids. The CDR3 DNA follows: TGTGCCAGCAGTCCGAACAGGCTCTATGGCTACACCTTC. It codes for CASSPNRLYGYTF.

Remarks on this clone: Other DNA variants within this sample encode the same CDR3. The chain uses TRBV5-1 and TRBJ1-1, with D possibly being TRBD1 (6 bases). This CDR3 spans 13 amino acids. Germline V gene data show CDR1 as SGHRS and CDR2 as YFSETQ. V shed 2 bases and J shed 6 bases, with 11 bases lying between them. CDR3 residues: CASSFQGSAEAFF. The CDR3, as DNA: TGCGCCAGCAGCTTTCAGGGGAGTGCTGAAGCTTTCTTT.

This clone was recorded only once. CDR3: CASTGLGGGYNEQFF. The CDR3 nucleotides read TGTGCCAGCACCGGACTAGGAGGGGGTTACAATGAGCAGTTCTTC. The rearrangement uses TRBV28 and TRBJ2-1; possibly TRBD2 for D (7 bases). Trimming shortened V by 7 bases and J by 4 bases, and 17 bases separated the two germline ends. The CDR3 runs 15 residues. Germline V gene lookup returns CDR1 MDHEN and CDR2 SYDVKM.

The rearrangement links TRBV6-5 to TRBJ1-1; D perhaps matches TRBD1 (6 bases). V gave up 6 bases and J gave up 6 bases, with 17 bases separating them. The germline V gene encodes CDR1 MNHEY and CDR2 SVGAGI. The CDR3 has 14 amino acids. The CDR3 sequence: CASSPLDQGSEAFF. The CDR3 DNA sequence: TGTGCCAGCAGCCCTCTGGACCAGGGGTCTGAAGCTTTCTTT.

In regard to this clone: Other DNA sequences within the sample encode an identical CDR3. The DNA of the CDR3 is TGCGCCAGCAGCTTGGGAGGGGCGGGGAACACTGAAGCTTTCTTT. This gives the protein CASSLGGAGNTEAFF. The chain uses TRBV5-1 and TRBJ1-1; maybe TRBD1 (5 bases). The CDR3 is 15 amino acids. V lost 0 bases to trimming and J lost 1 base, with 10 bases between them. Germline loops: CDR1 SGHRS, CDR2 YFSETQ. The complete variable domain, with remaining parts taken from reference TRBV5-1 and TRBJ1-1, reads KAGVTQTPRYLIKTRGQQVTLSCSPISGHRSVSWYQQTPGQGLQFLFEYFSETQRNKGNFPGRFSGRQFSNSRSEMNVSTLELGDSALYLCASSLGGAGNTEAFFGQGTRLTVV.

This chain links TRBV21-1 with TRBJ2-7; the D call in the table, TRBD2, was not verified against the DNA. TRBV21-1 is marked as a pseudogene. The CDR3 is 18 residues long. The DNA of the CDR3 is TGTGCCAGCAGCGCAACCTCGGGAAGTCTTCCCACCCACTGCGAGCAGTACTTC. Its translation is CASSATSGSLPTHCEQYF.

The chain uses TRBV30 and TRBJ1-4, with D tentatively TRBD1 (5 bases). CDR3 length: 13 amino acids. V lost 4 bases to trimming and J lost 8 bases, with 14 bases between them. Germline V gives CDR1 GTSNPN, CDR2 SVGIG (reference sequence). This chain's CDR3 is CAWNGHDGEKLFF. The CDR3 region has the DNA TGTGCCTGGAATGGACACGACGGGGAAAAACTGTTTTTT.

The chain recombines TRBV4-2 with TRBJ2-5, with 8 bases lining up with TRBD2. This CDR3 spans 17 amino acids. Germline V gene lookup returns CDR1 LGHNA and CDR2 YNFKEQ. V lost 2 bases, J lost 3 bases, and 11 bases stayed unmatched. The CDR3 loop reads CASSQPSSGSGEETQYF. In nucleotides, the CDR3 is TGTGCCAGCAGCCAACCCTCAAGCGGGAGTGGGGAAGAGACCCAGTACTTC.

This rearrangement joins TRBV7-9 to TRBJ1-2, with D hard to call. In germline, CDR1 is SEHNR, CDR2 FQNEAQ (reference sequence). This CDR3 contains 13 residues. V dropped 3 bases and J dropped 8 bases, with 13 bases sitting between them. CDR3 in DNA: TGTGCCAGCAGCTTCCGGACGGCGGACGGCTACACCTTC. It encodes CASSFRTADGYTF.

This rearrangement joins TRBV4-1 to TRBJ2-3, with a weak D call TRBD1 (7 bases). Trimming removed 0 bases at V and 8 bases at J, with 15 bases between. The germline gives CDR1 MGHRA, CDR2 YSYEKL. This CDR3 is built from 15 residues. CDR3 residues: CASSQEAYRGGTQYF. CDR3 nucleotides: TGCGCCAGCAGCCAAGAGGCTTACAGGGGAGGTACGCAGTATTTT.